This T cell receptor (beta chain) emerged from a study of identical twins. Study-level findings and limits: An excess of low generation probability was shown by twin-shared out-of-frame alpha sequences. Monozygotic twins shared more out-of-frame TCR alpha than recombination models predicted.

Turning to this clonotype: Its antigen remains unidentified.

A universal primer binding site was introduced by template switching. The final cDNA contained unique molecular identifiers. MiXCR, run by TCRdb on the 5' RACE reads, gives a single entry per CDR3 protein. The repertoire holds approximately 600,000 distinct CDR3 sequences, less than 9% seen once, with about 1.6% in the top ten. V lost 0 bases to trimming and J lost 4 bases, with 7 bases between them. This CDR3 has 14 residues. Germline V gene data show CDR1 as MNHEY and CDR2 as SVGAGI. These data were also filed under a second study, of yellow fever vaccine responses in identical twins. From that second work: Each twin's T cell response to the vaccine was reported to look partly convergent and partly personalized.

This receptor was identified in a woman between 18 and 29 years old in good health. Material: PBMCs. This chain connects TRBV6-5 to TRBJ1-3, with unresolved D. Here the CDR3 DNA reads TGTGCCAGCAGTTACTCTATGGACGGAAACACCATATATTTT. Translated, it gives CASSYSMDGNTIYF.